This record covers a single T cell receptor beta chain. Per the germline V gene, CDR1 is LGHNA and CDR2 is YNFKEQ. The CDR3 length is 16 residues. Trimming at V came to 5 bases and at J to 4 bases, leaving 5 bases not matched to a gene. These data come from a study of OX40 agonist ivuxolimab in advanced cancers. Generated by immunoSEQ multiplex PCR, the TCRdb table keeps only in-frame clones and is missing some. The data hold 80,000 or so clones, with less than 95% observed a single time. The chain is built from TRBV4-2 and TRBJ2-1; 13 bases line up with TRBD2. The sequenced sample was CD4+ or CD8+ T cells sorted from blood, obtained in a trial of the OX40 agonist ivuxolimab. The origin of this receptor is an adult with an advanced solid tumor such as melanoma, head and neck, liver or kidney cancer. CDR3 in amino acids: CASSWTSGRGYNEQFF. In DNA form, the CDR3 reads TGTGCCAGCAGCTGGACTAGCGGGAGAGGTTACAATGAGCAGTTCTTC.